The clone carrying this TCR beta chain showed up many times. Its antigen is undetermined. This entry belongs to a study of T cells after yellow fever vaccination. Study-level results: Bulk-population clonotypes that are abundant could appear as contaminants in FACS-sorted repertoires.

By 5'RACE template switching, TCR cDNA was produced, with a universal primer site and UMIs added in the process. TCRdb redid the calling of the 5' RACE reads with MiXCR, one entry per CDR3 protein. The sample shows 300,000 to 400,000 distinct CDR3 sequences, 6% to 8% of them seen only once. This receptor was obtained from a young man who received the YFV17D yellow fever vaccine. Material: PBMCs, obtained 5 days after the yellow fever booster vaccination.

CDR3 region: CASSLHGNEQFF. The CDR3 DNA reads as TGCGCCAGCAGCTTACATGGCAATGAGCAGTTCTTC. The chain uses TRBV5-1 and TRBJ2-1; D remains ambiguous. The CDR3 loop spans 12 amino acids. Germline V gene sequence: CDR1 SGHRS, CDR2 YFSETQ. V lost 2 bases, J lost 6 bases, and 6 bases lay in between.